This T cell receptor (beta chain) was identified during a study of neoadjuvant anti-PD-1 for oral cavity cancer. Worth noting for this clone: The antigen is undetermined.

Points from the study as a whole: Each response group had just a few patients in TCR analyses.

Profiled with immunoSEQ multiplex PCR; TCRdb holds only in-frame clones, not every one. The table has approximately 15,000 clones, 76% seen once. Time point of the sample: after neoadjuvant nivolumab, at surgical resection. Blood cells were analyzed directly, without culture or expansion. V lost 8 bases and J 3 bases, leaving 8 bases between the germline ends. Germline V CDR1 and CDR2: MDHEN, SYDVKM. The CDR3 is 12 amino acids. The chain has TRBV28 and TRBJ2-1; D remains ambiguous. The receptor was derived from a person between 40 and 79 years old with oral cavity squamous cell carcinoma. The sample was PBMCs, taken after nivolumab (anti-PD-1) treatment. This CDR3 is CASGTFYNEQFF. The CDR3 coding sequence is TGTGCCAGCGGAACCTTCTACAATGAGCAGTTCTTC.